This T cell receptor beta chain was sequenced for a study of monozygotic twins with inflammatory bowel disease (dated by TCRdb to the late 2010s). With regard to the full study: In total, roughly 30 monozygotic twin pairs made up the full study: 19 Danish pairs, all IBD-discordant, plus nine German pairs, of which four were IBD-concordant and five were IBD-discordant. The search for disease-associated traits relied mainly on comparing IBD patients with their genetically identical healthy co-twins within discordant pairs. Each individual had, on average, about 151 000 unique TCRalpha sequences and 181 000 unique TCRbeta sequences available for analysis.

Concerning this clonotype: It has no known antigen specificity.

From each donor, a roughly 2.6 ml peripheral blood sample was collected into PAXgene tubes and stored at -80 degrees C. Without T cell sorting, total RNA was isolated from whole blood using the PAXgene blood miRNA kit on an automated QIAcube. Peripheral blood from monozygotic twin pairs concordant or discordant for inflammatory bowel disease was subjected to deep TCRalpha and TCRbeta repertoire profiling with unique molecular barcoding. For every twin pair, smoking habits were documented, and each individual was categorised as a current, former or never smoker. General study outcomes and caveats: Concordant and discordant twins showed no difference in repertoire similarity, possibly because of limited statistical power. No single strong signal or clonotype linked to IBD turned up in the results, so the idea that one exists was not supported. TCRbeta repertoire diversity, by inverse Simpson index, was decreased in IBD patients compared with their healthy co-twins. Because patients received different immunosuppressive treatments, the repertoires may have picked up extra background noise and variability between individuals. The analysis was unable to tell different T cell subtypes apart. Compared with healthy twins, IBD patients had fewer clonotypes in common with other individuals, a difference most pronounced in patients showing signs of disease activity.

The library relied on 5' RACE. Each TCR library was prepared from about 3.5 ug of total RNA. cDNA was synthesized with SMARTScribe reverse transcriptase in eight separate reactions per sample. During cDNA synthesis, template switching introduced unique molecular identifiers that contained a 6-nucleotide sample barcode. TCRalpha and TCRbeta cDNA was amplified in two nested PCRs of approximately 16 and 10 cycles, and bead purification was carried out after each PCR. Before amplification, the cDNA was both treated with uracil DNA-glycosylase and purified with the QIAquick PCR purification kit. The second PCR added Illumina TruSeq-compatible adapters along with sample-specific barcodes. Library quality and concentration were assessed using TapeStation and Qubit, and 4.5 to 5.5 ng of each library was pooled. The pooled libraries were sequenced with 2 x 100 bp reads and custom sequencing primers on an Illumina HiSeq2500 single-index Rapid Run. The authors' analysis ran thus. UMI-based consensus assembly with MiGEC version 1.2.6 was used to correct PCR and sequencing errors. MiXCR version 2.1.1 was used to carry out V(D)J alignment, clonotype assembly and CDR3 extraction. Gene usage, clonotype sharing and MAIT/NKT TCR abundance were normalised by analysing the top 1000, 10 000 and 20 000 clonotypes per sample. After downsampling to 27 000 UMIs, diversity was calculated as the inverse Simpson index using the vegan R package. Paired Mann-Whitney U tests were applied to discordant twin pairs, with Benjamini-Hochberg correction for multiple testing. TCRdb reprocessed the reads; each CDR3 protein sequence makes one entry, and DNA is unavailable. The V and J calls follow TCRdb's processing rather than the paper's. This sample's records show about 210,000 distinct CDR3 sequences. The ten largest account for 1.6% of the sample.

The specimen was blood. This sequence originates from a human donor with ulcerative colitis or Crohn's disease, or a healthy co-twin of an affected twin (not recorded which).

The CDR3 amino acid sequence is: CASRTGGASGNIQYF. The chain joins TRBV11-2 to TRBJ2-4; the D gene TCRdb calls, TRBD2, cannot be checked with no DNA. The CDR3 sequence holds 15 residues, the cysteine and phenylalanine included. No DNA accompanies this entry. Via the germline V gene, CDR1 is SGHAT and CDR2 FQNNGV. Beyond the CDR3, the reference TRBV11-2 and TRBJ2-4 genes provide the residues; the full variable domain reads: EAGVAQSPRYKIIEKRQSVAFWCNPISGHATLYWYQQILGQGPKLLIQFQNNGVVDDSQLPKDRFSAERLKGVDSTLKIQPAKLEDSAVYLCASRTGGASGNIQYFGAGTRLSVL.